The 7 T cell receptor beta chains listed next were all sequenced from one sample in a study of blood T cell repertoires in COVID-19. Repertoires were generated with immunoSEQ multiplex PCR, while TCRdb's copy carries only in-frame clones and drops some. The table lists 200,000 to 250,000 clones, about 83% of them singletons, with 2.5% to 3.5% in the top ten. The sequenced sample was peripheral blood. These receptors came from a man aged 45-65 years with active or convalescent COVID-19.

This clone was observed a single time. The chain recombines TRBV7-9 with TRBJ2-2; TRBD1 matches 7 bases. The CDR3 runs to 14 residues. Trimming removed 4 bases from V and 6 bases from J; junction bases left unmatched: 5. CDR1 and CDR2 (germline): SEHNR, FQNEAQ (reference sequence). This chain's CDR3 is CASSSYRGSGELFF. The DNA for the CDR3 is TGTGCCAGCAGCTCATACAGGGGATCCGGGGAGCTGTTTTTT.

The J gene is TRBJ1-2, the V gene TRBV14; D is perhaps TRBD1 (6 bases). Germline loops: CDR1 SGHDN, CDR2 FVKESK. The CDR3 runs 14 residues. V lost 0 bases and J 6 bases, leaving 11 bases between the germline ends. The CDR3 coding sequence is TGTGCCAGCAGCCAAGAGAGGACAGCCAATGGCTACACCTTC. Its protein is CASSQERTANGYTF.

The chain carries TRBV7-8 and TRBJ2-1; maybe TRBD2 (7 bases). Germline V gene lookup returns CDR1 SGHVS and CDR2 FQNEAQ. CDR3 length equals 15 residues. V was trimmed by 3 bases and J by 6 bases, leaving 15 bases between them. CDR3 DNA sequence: TGTGCCAGCAGCTTCCTAGGGGGGGCCGGCAATGAGCAGTTCTTC. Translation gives CASSFLGGAGNEQFF.

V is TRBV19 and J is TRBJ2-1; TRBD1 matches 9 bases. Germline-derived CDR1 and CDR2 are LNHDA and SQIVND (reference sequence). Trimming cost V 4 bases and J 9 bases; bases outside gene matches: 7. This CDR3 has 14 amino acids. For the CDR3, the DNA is TGTGCCAGTAGTACCGGGACAGGGAGCGGTGAGCAGTTCTTC. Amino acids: CASSTGTGSGEQFF.

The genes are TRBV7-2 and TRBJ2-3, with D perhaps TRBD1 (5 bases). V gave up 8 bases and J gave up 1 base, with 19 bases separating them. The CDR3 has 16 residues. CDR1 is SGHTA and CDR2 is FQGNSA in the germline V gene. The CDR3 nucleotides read TGTGCCAGCGCAGACCGGAGAGTAGGGGGCACAGATACGCAGTATTTT. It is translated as CASADRRVGGTDTQYF. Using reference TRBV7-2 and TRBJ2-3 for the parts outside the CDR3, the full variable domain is GAGVSQSPSNKVTEKGKDVELRCDPISGHTALYWYRQSLGQGLEFLIYFQGNSAPDKSGLPSDRFSAERTGGSVSTLTIQRTQQEDSAVYLCASADRRVGGTDTQYFGPGTRLTVL.

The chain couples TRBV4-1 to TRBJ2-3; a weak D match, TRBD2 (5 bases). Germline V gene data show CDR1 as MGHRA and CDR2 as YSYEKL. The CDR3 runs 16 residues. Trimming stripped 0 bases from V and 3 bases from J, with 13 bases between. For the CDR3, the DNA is TGCGCCAGCAGCCAAGATCCTGTCGGGGTGACAGATACGCAGTATTTT. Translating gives CASSQDPVGVTDTQYF.

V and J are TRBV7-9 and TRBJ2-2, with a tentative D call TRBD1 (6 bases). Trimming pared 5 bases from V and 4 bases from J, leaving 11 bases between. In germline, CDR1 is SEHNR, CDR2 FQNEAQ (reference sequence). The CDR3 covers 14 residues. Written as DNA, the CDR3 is TGTGCCAGCAGCGGTGGACAGATCACCGGGGAGCTGTTTTTT. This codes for CASSGGQITGELFF.